These 32 T cell receptor beta chains were all obtained from the same sample, sequenced in a study of blood T cell repertoires in COVID-19. Generated by immunoSEQ multiplex PCR, the TCRdb table keeps only in-frame clones and is missing some. The data show around 420,000 clones, roughly 88% seen once. The sample was PBMCs or T cells enriched from blood (not recorded which). Receptors originate from a woman aged 40 to 50 with acute COVID-19.

This chain connects TRBV29-1 to TRBJ2-6; D might be TRBD1 (6 bases). Trimming cost V 6 bases and J 1 base, with 10 bases left between them. This CDR3 has 14 amino acids. Germline V gives CDR1 SQVTM, CDR2 ANQGSEA. The CDR3 DNA reads TGCAGCGTGGGACATTCATCTGGGGCCAACGTCCTGACTTTC. This codes for CSVGHSSGANVLTF.

The chain combines TRBV2 with TRBJ1-2; the D is unclear. Trimming stripped 7 bases from V and 4 bases from J, with 13 bases between. Germline CDR1 reads SNHLY; CDR2 reads FYNNEI. The CDR3 covers 13 residues. The CDR3 reads CASKGDVAYGYTF. CDR3 DNA sequence: TGTGCCAGCAAAGGTGACGTAGCCTATGGCTACACCTTC. The full variable domain, with the rest looked up from reference TRBV2 and TRBJ1-2, is EPEVTQTPSHQVTQMGQEVILRCVPISNHLYFYWYRQILGQKVEFLVSFYNNEISEKSEIFDDQFSVERPDGSNFTLKIRSTKLEDSAMYFCASKGDVAYGYTFGSGTRLTVV.

The gene calls are TRBV5-6 and TRBJ2-5; perhaps TRBD2 as D (5 bases). In germline, CDR1 is SGHDT, CDR2 YYEEEE. V lost 4 bases to trimming and J lost 4 bases, with 17 bases between them. The length of the CDR3 is 15 residues. The CDR3 here is CASSPHGRRVETQYF. CDR3 in DNA: TGTGCCAGCAGCCCCCATGGGAGAAGGGTAGAGACCCAGTACTTC.

The gene calls are TRBV3-1 (or the pseudogene TRBV3-2) and TRBJ2-7; 11 bases line up with TRBD2. The V segment lost 4 bases and the J segment 5 bases; nucleotides outside the gene matches: 7. The length of the CDR3 is 15 residues. CDR1 and CDR2 from the germline V gene are LGHDT and YNNKEL (reference sequence). This CDR3 is CASSRSSGGIDEQYF. The CDR3 nucleotides are TGTGCCAGCAGCCGATCTAGCGGGGGGATTGACGAGCAGTACTTC.

This chain uses TRBV5-4 with TRBJ1-1, with D hard to call. The CDR3 contains 13 residues. Germline CDR1 SGHNT, CDR2 YYREEE (reference sequence). V was trimmed by 2 bases and J by 6 bases, leaving 11 bases between them. In nucleotides, the CDR3 is TGTGCCAGCAGCTTCGACATGGGCGCTGAAGCTTTCTTT. It encodes CASSFDMGAEAFF.

This clone was detected a few times. The chain carries TRBV6-1 and TRBJ1-6; TRBD1 is a possible D gene (6 bases). The germline V gene has CDR1 MNHNS and CDR2 SASEGT. The CDR3 runs to 13 residues. V was cut by 2 bases and J by 8 bases, with 7 bases left in between. CDR3 residues: CASSEQGHSPLHF. DNA of the CDR3: TGTGCCAGCAGTGAACAGGGGCATTCACCCCTCCACTTT.

This clone was found a few times. The chain recombines TRBV27 with TRBJ1-5; perhaps TRBD1 as D (5 bases). Germline loops: CDR1 MNHEY, CDR2 SMNVEV (reference sequence). The V end was cut by 1 base, the J end by 0 bases, with 10 bases between. This CDR3 is built from 16 residues. CDR3 nucleotide sequence: TGTGCCAGCAGTTTATTAGGGGCAAATAGCAATCAGCCCCAGCATTTT. This translates into CASSLLGANSNQPQHF.

CDR3 loop: CASSVGSGGEAFF. The CDR3 nucleotides are TGTGCCAGCAGCGTAGGTTCGGGAGGGGAAGCTTTCTTT. The chain joins TRBV9 to TRBJ1-1; no definite D call. In germline, CDR1 is SGDLS, CDR2 YYNGEE. The CDR3 is 13 residues long. V shed 0 bases and J shed 8 bases, with 11 bases lying between them.

The J gene is TRBJ1-4, the V gene TRBV3-1 (or the pseudogene TRBV3-2); D remains ambiguous. Trimming took 5 bases from V and 8 from J, leaving 12 bases between them. The CDR3 sequence is 13 residues long. Germline assignment: CDR1 LGHDT and CDR2 YNNKEL (reference sequence). The CDR3, as DNA: TGTGCCAGCAGCAACCGAAGGGAGGAAAAACTGTTTTTT. Translation gives CASSNRREEKLFF.

This chain connects TRBV25-1 to TRBJ1-6; the D gene is possibly TRBD1 (5 bases). Trimming pared 0 bases from V and 10 bases from J, leaving 10 bases between. Germline CDR1 and CDR2: MGHDK and SYGVNS. CDR3 length: 14 residues. CDR3 protein: CASSEYTRESPLHF. The CDR3 nucleotides are TGTGCCAGCAGTGAATATACCAGGGAATCACCCCTCCACTTT.

Details on this clone: The same CDR3 is also encoded by other DNA sequences in this sample. The rearrangement links TRBV18 to TRBJ2-5; D gene unclear. Germline V lookup: CDR1 KGHSH, CDR2 LQKENI. V gave up 2 bases and J gave up 5 bases, with 6 bases separating them. The CDR3 length is 12 residues. CDR3 nucleotides: TGTGCCAGCTCACCAACGGGTGAGACCCAGTACTTC. Translated: CASSPTGETQYF.

This chain uses TRBV24-1 with TRBJ2-3; TRBD1 matches 9 bases. Trimming removed 5 bases from V and 1 base from J; junction bases left unmatched: 12. The CDR3 consists of 18 residues. Germline V gene sequence: CDR1 KGHDR, CDR2 SFDVKD. This chain's CDR3 is CATSGTGESFGGTDTQYF. CDR3 bases: TGTGCCACCAGTGGGACAGGGGAATCGTTTGGGGGCACAGATACGCAGTATTTT.

The CDR3 here is CASSSSSLNEQFF. In nucleotides, the CDR3 is TGTGCCAGCAGCTCCTCCAGTTTAAATGAGCAGTTCTTC. V is TRBV11-2 and J is TRBJ2-1; no firm D call. The germline V gene has CDR1 SGHAT and CDR2 FQNNGV. Trimming left V 4 bases short and J 7 bases short, with 11 bases between. This CDR3 region has 13 residues.

CDR3 bases: TGTGCCAGCAGTTTACAGGGTTACACTTTCTTT. Translation: CASSLQGYTFF. The chain combines TRBV6-5 with TRBJ1-1, with a tentative D call TRBD1 (6 bases). The germline V and J ends were trimmed by 4 bases and 12 bases, with 12 bases remaining between them. Germline values: CDR1 MNHEY, CDR2 SVGAGI. CDR3 size: 11 residues.

The rearrangement links TRBV6-4 to TRBJ2-3; D is perhaps TRBD2 (5 bases). The germline V and J ends were trimmed by 0 bases and 3 bases, with 7 bases remaining between them. Germline CDR1 is MRHNA and CDR2 is SNTAGT. The CDR3 runs 14 residues. DNA for the CDR3: TGTGCCAGCAGTGACTCGCGGGCGACAGATACGCAGTATTTT. Translated: CASSDSRATDTQYF.

This chain connects TRBV3-1 (or the pseudogene TRBV3-2) to TRBJ1-2; 8 bases line up with TRBD1. This CDR3 has 15 residues. Germline V lookup: CDR1 LGHDT, CDR2 YNNKEL (reference sequence). V lost 4 bases to trimming and J lost 4 bases; unmatched junction nucleotides: 8. CDR3 sequence: CASSLSDRAGYGYTF. CDR3 bases: TGTGCCAGCAGCCTCTCGGACAGGGCTGGCTATGGCTACACCTTC.

This chain links TRBV2 with TRBJ2-1, with D possibly being TRBD1 (6 bases). The CDR3 sequence is 14 residues long. Germline lookup yields CDR1 SNHLY and CDR2 FYNNEI. V was cut by 9 bases and J by 8 bases, with 20 bases left in between. CDR3 residues: CARQTGTEFYEQFF. CDR3 DNA: TGTGCCAGGCAAACAGGGACGGAGTTCTATGAGCAGTTCTTC.

The chain uses TRBV9 and TRBJ2-2, with 8 bases lining up with TRBD2. V shed 3 bases, J shed 5 bases, and the junction held 3 bases outside the gene matches. This CDR3 is built from 14 residues. In germline, CDR1 is SGDLS, CDR2 YYNGEE. CDR3 nucleotides: TGTGCCAGCAGCGGCGGGGGGAGGACCGGGGAGCTGTTTTTT. It yields the protein CASSGGGRTGELFF. Drawing the rest from reference TRBV9 and TRBJ2-2, the complete variable domain is DSGVTQTPKHLITATGQRVTLRCSPRSGDLSVYWYQQSLDQGLQFLIQYYNGEERAKGNILERFSAQQFPDLHSELNLSSLELGDSALYFCASSGGGRTGELFFGEGSRLTVL.

J is TRBJ1-4 and V is TRBV7-9, with TRBD1 identical over 9 bases. This CDR3 has 14 amino acids. The V gene's germline CDR1 is SEHNR and CDR2 FQNEAQ (reference sequence). V dropped 5 bases and J dropped 7; count of bases not matched to a gene: 5. The CDR3 region is CASSAPGQGEKLFF. The CDR3 nucleotides read TGTGCCAGCAGCGCCCCGGGACAGGGTGAAAAACTGTTTTTT.

The J gene is TRBJ1-5, the V gene TRBV6-6; 7 bases map to TRBD1. Germline values: CDR1 MNHNY, CDR2 SVGAGI (reference sequence). V lost 5 bases to trimming and J lost 3 bases; unmatched junction nucleotides: 10. This CDR3 has 16 amino acids. The CDR3 DNA follows: TGTGCCAGCAGTCGACAACGGGACAGCTACAATCAGCCCCAGCATTTT. It translates to CASSRQRDSYNQPQHF.

This chain links TRBV6-4 with TRBJ2-1; unclear D gene. CDR1 MRHNA and CDR2 SNTAGT come from the germline V gene. V gave up 2 bases and J gave up 0 bases, with 8 bases separating them. The CDR3 runs 15 residues. The CDR3 here is CASSDDIGSYNEQFF. The CDR3, as DNA: TGTGCCAGCAGTGACGATATCGGCTCCTACAATGAGCAGTTCTTC.

V is TRBV3-1 (or the pseudogene TRBV3-2) and J is TRBJ2-3; no reliable D call. This CDR3 has 15 amino acids. Deletions cut 0 bases from V and 3 bases from J, with 10 bases between. Germline lookup yields CDR1 LGHDT and CDR2 YNNKEL (reference sequence). The CDR3 nucleotides read TGTGCCAGCAGCCAAGATAAGGTACTAACAGATACGCAGTATTTT. It yields the protein CASSQDKVLTDTQYF.

The V call is TRBV7-9, the J call TRBJ1-1; TRBD1 matches at 7 bases. Trimming cost V 5 bases and J 2 bases; bases outside gene matches: 2. From germline, CDR1 is SEHNR and CDR2 FQNEAQ (reference sequence). This CDR3 is 13 amino acids long. In DNA form, the CDR3 reads TGTGCCAGCAGCGGACAGGTTAACACTGAAGCTTTCTTT. This encodes CASSGQVNTEAFF.

The rearrangement uses TRBV7-2 and TRBJ1-5; no clear D gene. V lost 7 bases to trimming and J lost 3 bases, with 10 bases between them. This CDR3 has 13 amino acids. The V gene's germline CDR1 is SGHTA and CDR2 FQGNSA. The CDR3 DNA reads as TGTGCCAGCACGGGGAGGAACAATCAGCCCCAGCATTTT. The encoded protein is CASTGRNNQPQHF.

The chain employs TRBV10-2 and TRBJ2-2, with D maybe TRBD1 (6 bases). The ends were cut back, 1 base at V and 2 bases at J, with 14 bases in the middle. This CDR3 spans 17 amino acids. Germline CDR1 reads WSHSY; CDR2 reads SAAADI. CDR3 loop: CASSEWGTRGNTGELFF. CDR3 in DNA: TGCGCCAGCAGTGAGTGGGGGACAAGGGGAAACACCGGGGAGCTGTTTTTT.

This chain joins TRBV19 and TRBJ1-1; D not certain. The ends were cut back, 2 bases at V and 7 bases at J, with 14 bases in the middle. The CDR3 spans 14 residues. Germline V lookup: CDR1 LNHDA, CDR2 SQIVND (reference sequence). CDR3 amino acids: CASSITAGKGEAFF. The CDR3 DNA reads TGTGCCAGTAGTATAACGGCGGGGAAGGGTGAAGCTTTCTTT.

A single count supports this clone. The rearrangement uses TRBV19 and TRBJ1-2, with D perhaps matching TRBD1 (6 bases). Germline CDR1 reads LNHDA; CDR2 reads SQIVND (reference sequence). V was cut by 3 bases and J by 4 bases, with 15 bases left in between. The CDR3 covers 15 residues. This CDR3 reads CASSIYEGVVYGYTF. The CDR3 DNA is TGTGCCAGTAGTATTTATGAGGGGGTCGTCTATGGCTACACCTTC.

The chain links TRBV19 to TRBJ2-7; TRBD2 is a possible D gene (6 bases). Germline loops: CDR1 LNHDA, CDR2 SQIVND (reference sequence). V was pared by 5 bases and J by 0 bases, with 14 bases between. CDR3 length: 15 amino acids. CDR3 region: CASSDRRGSSYEQYF. Here the CDR3 DNA reads TGTGCCAGTAGTGACCGGCGGGGCAGCTCCTACGAGCAGTACTTC. Full variable domain (remainder filled in from reference TRBV19 and TRBJ2-7): DGGITQSPKYLFRKEGQNVTLSCEQNLNHDAMYWYRQDPGQGLRLIYYSQIVNDFQKGDIAEGYSVSREKKESFPLTVTSAQKNPTAFYLCASSDRRGSSYEQYFGPGTRLTVT.

The chain couples TRBV15 to TRBJ1-4; 8 bases align to TRBD1. This CDR3 has 17 amino acids. Germline V gene sequence: CDR1 LNHNV, CDR2 YYDKDF (reference sequence). The ends lost 0 bases at V and 2 bases at J; junction bases unmatched: 5. For the CDR3, the DNA is TGTGCCACCAGCAGAGACCGGACAGGGTACACTAATGAAAAACTGTTTTTT. Translation gives CATSRDRTGYTNEKLFF.

CDR3: CASSMNSGLAKNIQYF. CDR3 coding DNA: TGTGCCAGCAGCATGAACTCAGGCTTAGCCAAAAACATTCAGTACTTC. This chain links TRBV11-2 with TRBJ2-4; the D is unclear. The CDR3 loop spans 16 amino acids. The germline V gene has CDR1 SGHAT and CDR2 FQNNGV. The V and J ends lost 5 bases and 0 bases respectively, with 14 bases between them.

The gene calls are TRBV2 and TRBJ2-3; 9 bases are a match to TRBD2. Germline trimming cut 2 bases from V and 2 bases from J; bases unmatched to any gene: 5. Looked up from germline, CDR1 is SNHLY and CDR2 is FYNNEI. There are 16 residues in the CDR3. The CDR3 DNA follows: TGTGCCAGCAGTGAAACTCCGGGACTAGCCACAGATACGCAGTATTTT. Translated, it gives CASSETPGLATDTQYF.

The V call is TRBV29-1, the J call TRBJ2-2; a weak D match, TRBD2 (6 bases). This CDR3 has 15 residues. V lost 6 bases to trimming and J lost 6 bases, with 20 bases between them. Germline V CDR1 and CDR2: SQVTM, ANQGSEA. CDR3 bases: TGCAGCGTAGCTCGCGGGGCAGTAGCAGCCGGGGAGCTGTTTTTT. Translated: CSVARGAVAAGELFF.